These 7 T cell receptor beta chains came from one sample sequenced in a study of shared clonotypes between healthy human individuals. Assay used: immunoSEQ multiplex PCR; TCRdb lists only in-frame clones, some missing. The repertoire consists of over 700,000 clones, with 72% occurring once and the leading ten covering more than 1.5%. What was sequenced was memory CD4+ T cells sorted from blood. Subset reported: CD45RA-negative fraction. These receptors were taken from a woman in her thirties in good health.

This chain connects TRBV28 to TRBJ2-7, with a weak D call TRBD1 (5 bases). The CDR3 is 14 residues long. Germline V gene data show CDR1 as MDHEN and CDR2 as SYDVKM. Trimming took 1 base from V and 4 from J, leaving 11 bases between them. Written as DNA, the CDR3 is TGTGCCAGCAGTTTATCAGGGTTGGGTTACGAGCAGTACTTC. This encodes CASSLSGLGYEQYF.

This clone was counted a few times. The V call is TRBV6-4, the J call TRBJ1-1; D is uncertain. Germline V gene lookup returns CDR1 MRHNA and CDR2 SNTAGT. The CDR3 has 14 residues. Between the trimmed V and J ends, which lost 3 bases and 7 bases, there was a span of 15 bases. CDR3 protein: CASSESPLLGEAFF. CDR3 DNA sequence: TGTGCCAGCAGTGAGAGTCCCCTTCTTGGTGAAGCTTTCTTT.

The chain has TRBV6-6 and TRBJ1-2, with 7 bases fitting TRBD1. J lost 7 bases, V lost 0 bases, and 5 bases had no gene match. The length of the CDR3 is 14 residues. Germline V lookup: CDR1 MNHNY, CDR2 SVGAGI (reference sequence). Written as DNA, the CDR3 is TGTGCCAGCAGTTACTCCGACAGGGAGGGTGGCTACACCTTC. It translates to CASSYSDREGGYTF.

The rearrangement links TRBV2 to TRBJ2-7; D is undetermined. V lost 8 bases, J lost 6 bases, and 17 bases lay in between. There are 13 residues in the CDR3. The V gene's germline CDR1 is SNHLY and CDR2 FYNNEI. CDR3 sequence: CASGRKVPSEQYF. DNA of the CDR3: TGTGCCAGCGGGCGCAAGGTCCCGTCCGAGCAGTACTTC. The variable domain in full, completed from reference TRBV2 and TRBJ2-7, reads EPEVTQTPSHQVTQMGQEVILRCVPISNHLYFYWYRQILGQKVEFLVSFYNNEISEKSEIFDDQFSVERPDGSNFTLKIRSTKLEDSAMYFCASGRKVPSEQYFGPGTRLTVT.

This chain uses TRBV19 with TRBJ1-2; D remains unclear. This CDR3 region has 14 residues. V shed 10 bases and J shed 7 bases, with 22 bases lying between them. CDR1 LNHDA and CDR2 SQIVND come from the germline V gene (reference sequence). CDR3 in amino acids: CATSANSRGGGYTF. The DNA of the CDR3 is TGTGCCACCTCCGCCAATAGTAGAGGTGGTGGCTACACCTTC.

Details on this clone: Other DNA sequences in the same sample also yield this CDR3. The chain recombines TRBV7-9 with TRBJ2-7, with 7 bases matching TRBD1. This CDR3 comprises 15 residues. Germline CDR1 SEHNR, CDR2 FQNEAQ (reference sequence). V trimming: 4 bases; J trimming: 2 bases; junction bases outside the gene matches: 8. The CDR3 sequence: CASSSAGTGAYEQYF. CDR3 DNA sequence: TGTGCCAGCAGCTCGGCCGGTACAGGGGCCTACGAGCAGTACTTC.

This chain connects TRBV19 to TRBJ2-1; 7 bases align to TRBD2. After removal of 6 bases from V and 0 bases from J, the junction contained 11 bases not matched to a gene. Germline V gene lookup returns CDR1 LNHDA and CDR2 SQIVND (reference sequence). The CDR3 is 17 residues long. The CDR3 protein is CASRNTIAGLSYNEQFF. CDR3 sequence (DNA): TGTGCCAGTAGAAATACGATAGCGGGCCTCTCCTACAATGAGCAGTTCTTC.